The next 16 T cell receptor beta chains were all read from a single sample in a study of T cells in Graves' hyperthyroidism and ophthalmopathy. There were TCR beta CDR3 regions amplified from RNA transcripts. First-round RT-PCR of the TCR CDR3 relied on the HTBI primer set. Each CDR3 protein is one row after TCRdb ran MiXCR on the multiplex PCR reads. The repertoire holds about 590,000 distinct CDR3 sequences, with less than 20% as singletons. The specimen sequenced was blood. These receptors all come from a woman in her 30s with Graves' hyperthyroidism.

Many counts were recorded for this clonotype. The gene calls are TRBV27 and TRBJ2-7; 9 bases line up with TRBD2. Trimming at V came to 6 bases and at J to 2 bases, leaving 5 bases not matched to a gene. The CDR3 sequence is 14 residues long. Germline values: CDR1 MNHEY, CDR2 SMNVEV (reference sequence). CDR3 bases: TGTGCCAGCAGCTCGGGACTAGCAACCTACGAGCAGTACTTC. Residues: CASSSGLATYEQYF.

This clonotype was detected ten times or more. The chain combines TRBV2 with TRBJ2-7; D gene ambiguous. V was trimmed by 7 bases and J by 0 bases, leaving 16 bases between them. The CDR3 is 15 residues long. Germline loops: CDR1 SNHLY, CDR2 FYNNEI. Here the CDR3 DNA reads TGTGCCAGCACCGCCTCCAGCTTTGGCTCCTACGAGCAGTACTTC. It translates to CASTASSFGSYEQYF.

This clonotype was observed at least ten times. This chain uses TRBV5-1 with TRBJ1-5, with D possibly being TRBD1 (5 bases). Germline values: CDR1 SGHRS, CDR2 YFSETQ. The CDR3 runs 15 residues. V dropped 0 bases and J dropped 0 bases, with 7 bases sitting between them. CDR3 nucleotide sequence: TGCGCCAGCAGCTTGGAGGGGAATAGCAATCAGCCCCAGCATTTT. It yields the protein CASSLEGNSNQPQHF.

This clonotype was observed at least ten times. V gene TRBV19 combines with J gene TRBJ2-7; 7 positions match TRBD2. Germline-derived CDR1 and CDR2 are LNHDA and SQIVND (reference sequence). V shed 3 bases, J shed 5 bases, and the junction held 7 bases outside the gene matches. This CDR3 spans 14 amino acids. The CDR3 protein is CASSIQASGDEQYF. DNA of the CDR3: TGTGCCAGTAGTATCCAGGCCAGCGGGGACGAGCAGTACTTC. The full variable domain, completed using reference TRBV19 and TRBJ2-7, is DGGITQSPKYLFRKEGQNVTLSCEQNLNHDAMYWYRQDPGQGLRLIYYSQIVNDFQKGDIAEGYSVSREKKESFPLTVTSAQKNPTAFYLCASSIQASGDEQYFGPGTRLTVT.

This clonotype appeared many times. CDR3 sequence reads: CASSGDRGTEAFF. The DNA of the CDR3 is TGTGCCAGCAGCGGGGACAGGGGCACTGAAGCTTTCTTT. The rearrangement uses TRBV11-3 and TRBJ1-1, with TRBD1 identical over 10 bases. Germline CDR1 SGHNT, CDR2 YENEEA. The junction had 1 base not matched to a gene; V was cut back by 5 bases and J by 4 bases. CDR3 length equals 13 residues.

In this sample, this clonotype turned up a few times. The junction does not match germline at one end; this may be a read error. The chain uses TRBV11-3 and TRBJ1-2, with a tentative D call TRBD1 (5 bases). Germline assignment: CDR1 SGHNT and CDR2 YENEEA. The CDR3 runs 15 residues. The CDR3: CASSSRTTDDYSYTF. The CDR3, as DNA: TGTGCCAGCAGCTCGCGGACAACAGACGACTATAGCTACACCTTC.

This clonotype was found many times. This chain's CDR3 is CASSEEVSETQYF. CDR3 nucleotide sequence: TGTGCCAGCAGTGAGGAAGTTTCGGAGACCCAGTACTTC. J is TRBJ2-5 and V is TRBV2; no clear D. There are 13 residues in the CDR3. The V end was cut by 3 bases, the J end by 5 bases, with 10 bases between. From germline, CDR1 is SNHLY and CDR2 FYNNEI.

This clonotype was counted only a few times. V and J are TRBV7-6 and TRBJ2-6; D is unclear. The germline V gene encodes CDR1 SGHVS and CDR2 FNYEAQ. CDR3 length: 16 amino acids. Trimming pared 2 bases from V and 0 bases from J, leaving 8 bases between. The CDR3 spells CASSLRWNSGANVLTF. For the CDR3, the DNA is TGTGCCAGCAGCTTACGATGGAACTCTGGGGCCAACGTCCTGACTTTC. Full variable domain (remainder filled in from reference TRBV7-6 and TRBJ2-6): GAGVSQSPRYKVTKRGQDVALRCDPISGHVSLYWYRQALGQGPEFLTYFNYEAQQDKSGLPNDRFSAERPEGSISTLTIQRTEQRDSAMYRCASSLRWNSGANVLTFGAGSRLTVL.

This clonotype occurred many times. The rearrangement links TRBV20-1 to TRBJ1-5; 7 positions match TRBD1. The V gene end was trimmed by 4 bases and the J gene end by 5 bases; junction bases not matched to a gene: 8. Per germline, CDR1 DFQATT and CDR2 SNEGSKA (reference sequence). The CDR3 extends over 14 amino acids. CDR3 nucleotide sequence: TGCAGTGCTAAGGGGGCCGGGGCCTATCAGCCCCAGCATTTT. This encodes CSAKGAGAYQPQHF.

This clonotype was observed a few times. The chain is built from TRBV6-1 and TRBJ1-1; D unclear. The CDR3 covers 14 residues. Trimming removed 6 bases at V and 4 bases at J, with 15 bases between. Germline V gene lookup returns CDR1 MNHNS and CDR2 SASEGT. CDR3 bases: TGTGCCAGCAGCTATACCAGACTGGGCACTGAAGCTTTCTTT. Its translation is CASSYTRLGTEAFF.

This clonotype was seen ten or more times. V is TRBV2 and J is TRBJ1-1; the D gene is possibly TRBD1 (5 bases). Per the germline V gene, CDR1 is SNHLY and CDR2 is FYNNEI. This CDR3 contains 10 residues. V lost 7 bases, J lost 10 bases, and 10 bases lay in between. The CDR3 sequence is CASIGTGAFF. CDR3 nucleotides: TGTGCCAGCATTGGGACCGGAGCTTTCTTT.

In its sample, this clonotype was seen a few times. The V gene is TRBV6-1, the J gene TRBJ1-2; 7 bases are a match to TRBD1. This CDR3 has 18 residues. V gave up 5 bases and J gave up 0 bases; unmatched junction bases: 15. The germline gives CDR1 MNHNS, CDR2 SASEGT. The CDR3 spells CASSPGTVNSIANYGYTF. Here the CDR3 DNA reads TGTGCCAGCAGTCCAGGGACAGTCAACTCTATAGCTAACTATGGCTACACCTTC.

The CDR3 DNA is TGCAGTGCGAGCCGGGACGGCTCTGGAAACACCATATATTTT. This codes for CSASRDGSGNTIYF. The chain is built from TRBV20-1 and TRBJ1-3, with D perhaps TRBD1 (5 bases). The CDR3 has 14 amino acids. The germline V gene has CDR1 DFQATT and CDR2 SNEGSKA (reference sequence). V lost 6 bases and J lost 0, with 12 bases in between.

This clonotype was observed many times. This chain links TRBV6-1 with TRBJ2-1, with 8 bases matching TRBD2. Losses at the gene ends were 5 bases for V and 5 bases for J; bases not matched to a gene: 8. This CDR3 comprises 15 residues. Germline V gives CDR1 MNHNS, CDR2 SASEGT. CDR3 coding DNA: TGTGCCAGCAGTTACGGGAGGGCCGGCCACAATGAGCAGTTCTTC. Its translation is CASSYGRAGHNEQFF.

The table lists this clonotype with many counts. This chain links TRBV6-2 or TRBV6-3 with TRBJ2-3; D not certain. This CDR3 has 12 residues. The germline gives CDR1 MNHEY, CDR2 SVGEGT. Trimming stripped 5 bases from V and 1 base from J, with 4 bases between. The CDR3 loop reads CASSRRTDTQYF. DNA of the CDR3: TGTGCCAGCAGTCGCCGCACAGATACGCAGTATTTT.

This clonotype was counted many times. This CDR3 reads CSATGAETQYF. For the CDR3, the DNA is TGCAGTGCTACCGGGGCGGAGACCCAGTACTTC. The genes are TRBV20-1 and TRBJ2-5; D might be TRBD1 or TRBD2, each matching 5 bases. With 4 bases removed from V and 5 bases from J, the gap between germline ends came to 8 bases. The CDR3 runs to 11 residues. Germline loops: CDR1 DFQATT, CDR2 SNEGSKA (reference sequence).